One sample yielded the 6 T cell receptor beta chains listed below, sequenced in a study of blood T cells in healthy people across ages. Combining a sample-barcoded 5' primer with a J-beta primer mix, a second PCR ran for roughly 6 to 12 cycles. TCRdb re-derived calls from the 5' RACE reads in MiXCR, one entry per CDR3 protein. The table has over 1,500,000 distinct CDR3 sequences, less than 50% seen once; the top ten hold 2.1%. Specimen: blood. Receptors were obtained from a woman between 40 and 55 years old in good health.

The chain couples TRBV14 to TRBJ1-2; 9 bases map to TRBD1. This CDR3 is built from 15 residues. CDR1 and CDR2 from the germline V gene are SGHDN and FVKESK. V was clipped by 5 bases and J by 4 bases; unmatched bases: 8. The CDR3 DNA is TGTGCCAGCAGCTCCGGGACAGGGTATGGCTATGGCTACACCTTC. This gives the protein CASSSGTGYGYGYTF.

This chain joins TRBV5-1 and TRBJ2-7; 7 bases line up with TRBD1. The CDR3 runs to 17 residues. The J segment lost 7 bases and the V segment lost 0 bases, leaving 16 bases of the junction unmatched. CDR1 SGHRS and CDR2 YFSETQ come from the germline V gene. The CDR3 sequence: CASSLAKRQGLYNEQYF. The DNA for the CDR3 is TGCGCCAGCAGCTTGGCCAAGCGACAGGGCTTATACAATGAGCAGTACTTC.

The V call is TRBV6-4, the J call TRBJ2-4, with D possibly TRBD1 on 7 matching bases. Trimming stripped 3 bases from V and 13 bases from J, with 22 bases between. Germline V CDR1 and CDR2: MRHNA, SNTAGT. The CDR3 length is 15 residues. CDR3 in DNA: TGTGCCAGCAGTGAAGAGGCAGGGGGGCTCTACGCGCAGTACTTC. Residues: CASSEEAGGLYAQYF.

This clonotype has more than one count but fewer than ten. The chain combines TRBV6-2 or TRBV6-3 with TRBJ2-1, with 8 bases fitting TRBD2. Looked up from germline, CDR1 is MNHEY and CDR2 is SVGEGT. J gave up 8 bases and V 5 bases, and 8 bases lay outside the gene matches. The CDR3 totals 14 residues. In DNA, the CDR3 is TGTGCCAGCAGTCTCGGGGGGGGAAGGTATGAGCAGTTCTTC. Its protein product is CASSLGGGRYEQFF.

This clonotype appeared a few times. The chain is built from TRBV20-1 and TRBJ2-3; possible D gene TRBD2, 6 bases. The CDR3 has 12 residues. Trimming removed 6 bases at V and 10 bases at J, with 17 bases between. CDR1 and CDR2 (germline): DFQATT, SNEGSKA (reference sequence). CDR3 sequence reads: CSALSGDPPQYF. The CDR3 nucleotides read TGCAGTGCCCTCTCGGGAGACCCTCCGCAGTATTTT.

The CDR3 loop is CASRTDSRYGYTF. The CDR3 region has the DNA TGTGCCAGCAGAACGGACAGCCGTTATGGCTACACCTTC. The chain has TRBV6-6 and TRBJ1-2, with D perhaps matching TRBD1 (6 bases). Germline assignment: CDR1 MNHNY and CDR2 SVGAGI (reference sequence). The CDR3 length is 13 residues. V dropped 6 bases and J dropped 5 bases, with 13 bases sitting between them.